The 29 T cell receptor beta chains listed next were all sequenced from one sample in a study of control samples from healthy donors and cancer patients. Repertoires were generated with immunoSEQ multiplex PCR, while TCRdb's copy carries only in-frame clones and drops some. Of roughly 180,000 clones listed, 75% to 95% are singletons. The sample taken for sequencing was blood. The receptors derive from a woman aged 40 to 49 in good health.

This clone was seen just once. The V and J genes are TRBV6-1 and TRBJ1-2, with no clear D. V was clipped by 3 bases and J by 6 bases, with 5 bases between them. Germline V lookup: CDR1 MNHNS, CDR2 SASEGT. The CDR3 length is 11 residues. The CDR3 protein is CASSEYDGYTF. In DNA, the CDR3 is TGTGCCAGCAGTGAGTATGATGGCTACACCTTC.

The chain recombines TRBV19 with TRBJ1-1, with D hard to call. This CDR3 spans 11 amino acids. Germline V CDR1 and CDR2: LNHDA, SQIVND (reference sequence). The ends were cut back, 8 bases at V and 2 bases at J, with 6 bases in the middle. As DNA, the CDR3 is TGTGCCAGTTCGGGTAACACTGAAGCTTTCTTT. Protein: CASSGNTEAFF.

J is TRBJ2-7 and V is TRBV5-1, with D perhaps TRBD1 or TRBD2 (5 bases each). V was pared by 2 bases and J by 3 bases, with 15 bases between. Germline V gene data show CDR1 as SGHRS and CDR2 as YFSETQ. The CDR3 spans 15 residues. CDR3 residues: CASSFWGPDNYEQYF. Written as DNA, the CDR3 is TGCGCCAGCAGCTTTTGGGGACCGGATAACTACGAGCAGTACTTC.

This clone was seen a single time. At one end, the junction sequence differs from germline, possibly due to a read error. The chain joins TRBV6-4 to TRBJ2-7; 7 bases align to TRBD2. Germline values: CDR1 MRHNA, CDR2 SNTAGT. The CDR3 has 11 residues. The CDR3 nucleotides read TGTGCCAGCAGGCCCCCGGGGAGGGCCTGGTTC. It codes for CASRPPGRAWF.

CDR3 loop: CASGRVSTDTQYF. DNA of the CDR3: TGTGCCAGCGGTCGGGTTAGCACAGATACGCAGTATTTT. The chain is built from TRBV6-5 and TRBJ2-3; the D is unclear. The CDR3 loop spans 13 amino acids. The germline gives CDR1 MNHEY, CDR2 SVGAGI. The V end lost 8 bases, the J end lost 0 bases, and 9 bases lay between the germline ends.

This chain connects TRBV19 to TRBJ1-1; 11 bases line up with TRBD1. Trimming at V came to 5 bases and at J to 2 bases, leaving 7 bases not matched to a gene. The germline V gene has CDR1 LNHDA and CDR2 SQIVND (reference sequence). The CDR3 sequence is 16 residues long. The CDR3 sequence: CASSPGTGGFNTEAFF. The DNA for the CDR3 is TGTGCCAGTAGTCCGGGGACAGGGGGATTTAACACTGAAGCTTTCTTT.

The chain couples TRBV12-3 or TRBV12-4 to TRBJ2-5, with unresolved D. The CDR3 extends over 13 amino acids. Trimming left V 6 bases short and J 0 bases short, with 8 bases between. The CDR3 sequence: CASSPGYQETQYF. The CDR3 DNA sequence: TGTGCCAGCAGCCCTGGGTACCAAGAGACCCAGTACTTC.

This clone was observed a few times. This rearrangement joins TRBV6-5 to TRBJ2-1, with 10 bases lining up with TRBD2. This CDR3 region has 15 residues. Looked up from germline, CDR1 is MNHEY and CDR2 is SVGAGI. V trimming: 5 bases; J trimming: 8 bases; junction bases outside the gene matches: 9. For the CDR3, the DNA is TGTGCCAGCAGTCAGAGCGGGGGGGCCTTGTATGAGCAGTTCTTC. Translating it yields CASSQSGGALYEQFF.

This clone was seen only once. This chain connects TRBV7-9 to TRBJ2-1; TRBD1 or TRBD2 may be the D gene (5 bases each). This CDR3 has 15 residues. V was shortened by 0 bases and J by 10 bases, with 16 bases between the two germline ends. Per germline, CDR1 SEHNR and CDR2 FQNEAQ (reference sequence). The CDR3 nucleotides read TGTGCCAGCAGCTTAGCAGGGGAGACGAACGGGGAGCAGTTCTTC. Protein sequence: CASSLAGETNGEQFF. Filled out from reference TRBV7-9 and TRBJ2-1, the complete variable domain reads DTGVSQNPRHKITKRGQNVTFRCDPISEHNRLYWYRQTLGQGPEFLTYFQNEAQLEKSRLLSDRFSAERPKGSFSTLEIQRTEQGDSAMYLCASSLAGETNGEQFFGPGTRLTVL.

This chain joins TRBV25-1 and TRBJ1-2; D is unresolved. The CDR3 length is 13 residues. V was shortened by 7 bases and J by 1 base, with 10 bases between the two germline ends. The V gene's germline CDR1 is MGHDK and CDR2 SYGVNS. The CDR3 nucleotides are TGTGCCAGCACTCATGATTTTAACTATGGCTACACCTTC. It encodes CASTHDFNYGYTF.

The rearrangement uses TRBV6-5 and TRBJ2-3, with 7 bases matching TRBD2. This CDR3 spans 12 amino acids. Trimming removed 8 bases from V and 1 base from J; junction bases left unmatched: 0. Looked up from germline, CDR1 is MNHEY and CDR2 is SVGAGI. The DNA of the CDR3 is TGTGCCAGCGGGAGGGGCACAGATACGCAGTATTTT. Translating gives CASGRGTDTQYF.

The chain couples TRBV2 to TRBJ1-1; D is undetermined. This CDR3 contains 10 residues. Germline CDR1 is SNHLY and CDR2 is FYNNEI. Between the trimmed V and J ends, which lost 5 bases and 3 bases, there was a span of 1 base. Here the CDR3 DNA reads TGTGCCAGCAGTTACACTGAAGCTTTCTTT. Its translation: CASSYTEAFF.

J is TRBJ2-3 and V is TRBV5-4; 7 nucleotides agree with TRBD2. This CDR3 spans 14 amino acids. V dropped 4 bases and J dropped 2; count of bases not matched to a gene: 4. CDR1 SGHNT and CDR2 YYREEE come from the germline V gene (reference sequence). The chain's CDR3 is CASSTGLVTDTQYF. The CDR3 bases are TGTGCCAGCAGCACTGGACTAGTCACAGATACGCAGTATTTT.

The CDR3 protein is CASSVGRRMNTGELFF. In nucleotides, the CDR3 is TGTGCCAGCAGCGTAGGCCGACGGATGAACACCGGGGAGCTGTTTTTT. This chain links TRBV9 with TRBJ2-2; D is uncertain. The length of the CDR3 is 16 residues. V lost 0 bases to trimming and J lost 1 base, with 10 bases between them. Germline loops: CDR1 SGDLS, CDR2 YYNGEE.

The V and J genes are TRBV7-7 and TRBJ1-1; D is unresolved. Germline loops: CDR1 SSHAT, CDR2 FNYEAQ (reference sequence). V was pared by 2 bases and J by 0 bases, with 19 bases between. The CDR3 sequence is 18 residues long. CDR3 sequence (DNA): TGTGCCAGCAGCTTAACTAGGCACCTGACCCGAATGAACACTGAAGCTTTCTTT. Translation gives CASSLTRHLTRMNTEAFF.

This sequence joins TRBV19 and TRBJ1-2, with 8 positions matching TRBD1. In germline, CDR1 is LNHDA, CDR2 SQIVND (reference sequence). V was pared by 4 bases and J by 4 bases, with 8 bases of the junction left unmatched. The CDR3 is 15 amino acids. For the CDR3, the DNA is TGTGCCAGTAGTAATCCCGGACAGGGTGTCTATGGCTACACCTTC. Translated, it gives CASSNPGQGVYGYTF.

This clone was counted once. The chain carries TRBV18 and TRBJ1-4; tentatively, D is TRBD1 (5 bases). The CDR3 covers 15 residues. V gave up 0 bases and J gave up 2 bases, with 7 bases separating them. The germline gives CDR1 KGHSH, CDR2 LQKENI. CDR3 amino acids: CASSPPGLTNEKLFF. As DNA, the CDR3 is TGTGCCAGCTCACCACCGGGACTGACTAATGAAAAACTGTTTTTT.

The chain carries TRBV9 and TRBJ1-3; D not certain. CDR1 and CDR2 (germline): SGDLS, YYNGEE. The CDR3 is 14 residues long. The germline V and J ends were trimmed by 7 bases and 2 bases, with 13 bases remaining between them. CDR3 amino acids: CASSLGWAGNTIYF. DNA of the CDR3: TGTGCCAGCTCCCTGGGATGGGCTGGAAACACCATATATTTT.

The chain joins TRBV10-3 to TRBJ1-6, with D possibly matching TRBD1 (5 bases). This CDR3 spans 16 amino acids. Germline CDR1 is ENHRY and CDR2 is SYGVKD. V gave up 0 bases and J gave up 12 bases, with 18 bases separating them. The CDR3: CAISESSGGGIRPLHF. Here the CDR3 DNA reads TGTGCCATCAGTGAGTCTTCTGGGGGGGGAATACGACCCCTCCACTTT.

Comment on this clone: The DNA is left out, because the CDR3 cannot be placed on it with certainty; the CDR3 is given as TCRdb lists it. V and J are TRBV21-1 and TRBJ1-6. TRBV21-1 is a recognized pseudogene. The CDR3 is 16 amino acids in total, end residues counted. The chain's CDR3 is CASSKVGGGSDSPLHF.

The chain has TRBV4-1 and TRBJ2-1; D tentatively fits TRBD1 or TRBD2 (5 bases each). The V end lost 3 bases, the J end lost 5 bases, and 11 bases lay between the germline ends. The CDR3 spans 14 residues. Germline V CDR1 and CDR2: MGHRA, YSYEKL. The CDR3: CASSHFRGDNEQFF. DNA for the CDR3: TGCGCCAGCAGCCATTTCCGAGGGGACAATGAGCAGTTCTTC.

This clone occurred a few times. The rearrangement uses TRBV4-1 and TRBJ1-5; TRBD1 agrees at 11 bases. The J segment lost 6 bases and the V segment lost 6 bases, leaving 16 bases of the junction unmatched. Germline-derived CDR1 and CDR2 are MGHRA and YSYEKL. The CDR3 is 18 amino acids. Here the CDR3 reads CASRPSASRDRGFQPQHF. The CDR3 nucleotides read TGCGCCAGCAGGCCAAGCGCATCCCGGGACAGGGGGTTTCAGCCCCAGCATTTT.

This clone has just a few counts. The CDR3 region is CSVGTASGNTIYF. The CDR3 nucleotides read TGCAGCGTTGGGACAGCTTCTGGAAACACCATATATTTT. V usage is TRBV29-1 and J usage is TRBJ1-3; D possibly corresponds to TRBD1 (6 bases). Germline CDR1 reads SQVTM; CDR2 reads ANQGSEA. Trimming took 4 bases from V and 1 from J, leaving 8 bases between them. The CDR3 has 13 residues. Full variable domain (outside the CDR3, taken from reference TRBV29-1 and TRBJ1-3): SAVISQKPSRDICQRGTSLTIQCQVDSQVTMMFWYRQQPGQSLTLIATANQGSEATYESGFVIDKFPISRPNLTFSTLTVSNMSPEDSSIYLCSVGTASGNTIYFGEGSWLTVV.

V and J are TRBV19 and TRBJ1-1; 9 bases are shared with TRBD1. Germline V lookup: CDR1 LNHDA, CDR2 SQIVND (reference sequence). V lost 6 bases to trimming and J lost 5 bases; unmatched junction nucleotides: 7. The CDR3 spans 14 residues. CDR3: CASSLGTGQTEAFF. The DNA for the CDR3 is TGTGCCAGTAGCCTAGGGACAGGGCAAACTGAAGCTTTCTTT.

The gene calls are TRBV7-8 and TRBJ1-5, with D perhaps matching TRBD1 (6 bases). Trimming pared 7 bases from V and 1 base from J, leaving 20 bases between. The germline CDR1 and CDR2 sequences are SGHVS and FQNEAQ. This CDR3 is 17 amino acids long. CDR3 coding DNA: TGTGCCAGCACCACGGGCAGGGGACAAATAAGCAATCAGCCCCAGCATTTT. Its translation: CASTTGRGQISNQPQHF.

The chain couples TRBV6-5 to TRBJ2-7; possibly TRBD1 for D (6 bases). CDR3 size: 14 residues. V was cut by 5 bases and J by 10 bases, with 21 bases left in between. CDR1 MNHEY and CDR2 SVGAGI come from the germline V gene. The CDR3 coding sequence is TGTGCCAGCAGTACACAGGGTGGAGTGATTGCTCAGTACTTC. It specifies CASSTQGGVIAQYF.

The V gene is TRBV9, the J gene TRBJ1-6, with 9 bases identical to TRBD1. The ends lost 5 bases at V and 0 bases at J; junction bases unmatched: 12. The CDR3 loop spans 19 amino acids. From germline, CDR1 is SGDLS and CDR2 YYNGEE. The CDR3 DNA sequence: TGTGCCAGCAGGACGAGGACAGGGGAGGTAGGCTCCTATAATTCACCCCTCCACTTT. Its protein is CASRTRTGEVGSYNSPLHF.

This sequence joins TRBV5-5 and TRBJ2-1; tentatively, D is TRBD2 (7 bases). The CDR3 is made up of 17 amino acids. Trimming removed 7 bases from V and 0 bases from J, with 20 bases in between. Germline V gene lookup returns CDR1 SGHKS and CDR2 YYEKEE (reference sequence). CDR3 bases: TGTGCCAGCGCGGGCGGGGGCCTTTTTAACTCCTACAATGAGCAGTTCTTC. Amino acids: CASAGGGLFNSYNEQFF. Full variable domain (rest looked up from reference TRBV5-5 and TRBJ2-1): DAGVTQSPTHLIKTRGQQVTLRCSPISGHKSVSWYQQVLGQGPQFIFQYYEKEERGRGNFPDRFSARQFPNYSSELNVNALLLGDSALYLCASAGGGLFNSYNEQFFGPGTRLTVL.

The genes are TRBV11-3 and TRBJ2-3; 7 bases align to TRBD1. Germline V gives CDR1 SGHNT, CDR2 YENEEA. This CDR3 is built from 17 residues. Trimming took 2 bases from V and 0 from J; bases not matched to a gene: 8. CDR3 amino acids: CASSLRQGPTSTDTQYF. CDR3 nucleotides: TGTGCCAGCAGCTTAAGACAGGGTCCCACTAGCACAGATACGCAGTATTTT.